This T cell receptor beta chain was sequenced in a study of T cell responses to AZD1222 COVID-19 vaccine. General observations from the study: Repertoire sampling occurred only after the peak T cell response. Reports indicate that nearly half of spike-specific TCRs are directed at unmutated variant regions.

Libraries were prepared by immunoSEQ multiplex PCR; TCRdb keeps only in-frame clonotypes and omits some of them. The table has roughly 99,000 clones, 87% seen once. A remark on this clone: The antigen is undetermined. The sample has other DNA sequences that encode this CDR3 too.

The V end lost 1 base, the J end lost 0 bases, and 6 bases lay between the germline ends. The CDR3 is made up of 14 amino acids. Germline V CDR1 and CDR2: SGHNT, YYREEE (reference sequence). This material consisted of peripheral blood, taken on day 0 of AZD1222 vaccination. V usage is TRBV5-4 and J usage is TRBJ2-3; no clear D. The origin of this receptor is an adult in good health. The CDR3 DNA reads as TGTGCCAGCAGCTTGCAAGGGAGCACAGATACGCAGTATTTT. It is translated as CASSLQGSTDTQYF. Complete variable domain (other parts from reference TRBV5-4 and TRBJ2-3): ETGVTQSPTHLIKTRGQQVTLRCSSQSGHNTVSWYQQALGQGPQFIFQYYREEENGRGNFPPRFSGLQFPNYSSELNVNALELDDSALYLCASSLQGSTDTQYFGPGTRLTVL.